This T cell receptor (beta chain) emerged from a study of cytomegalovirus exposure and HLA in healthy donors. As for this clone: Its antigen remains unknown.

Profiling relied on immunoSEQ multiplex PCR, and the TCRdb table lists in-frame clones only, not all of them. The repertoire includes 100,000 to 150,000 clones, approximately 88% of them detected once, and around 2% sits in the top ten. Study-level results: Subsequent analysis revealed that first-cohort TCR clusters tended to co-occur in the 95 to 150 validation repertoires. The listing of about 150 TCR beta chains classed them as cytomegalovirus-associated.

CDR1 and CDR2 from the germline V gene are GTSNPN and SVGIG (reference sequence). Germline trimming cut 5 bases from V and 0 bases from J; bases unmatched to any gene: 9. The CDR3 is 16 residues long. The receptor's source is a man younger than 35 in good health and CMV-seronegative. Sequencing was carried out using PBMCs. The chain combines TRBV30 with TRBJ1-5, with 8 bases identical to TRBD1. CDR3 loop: CAWDLGQGNSNQPQHF. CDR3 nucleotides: TGTGCCTGGGACCTAGGACAGGGAAATAGCAATCAGCCCCAGCATTTT. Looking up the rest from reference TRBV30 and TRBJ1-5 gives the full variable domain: SQTIHQWPATLVQPVGSPLSLECTVEGTSNPNLYWYRQAAGRGLQLLFYSVGIGQISSEVPQNLSASRPQDRQFILSSKKLLLSDSGFYLCAWDLGQGNSNQPQHFGDGTRLSIL.